These T cell receptor beta chains were read from a single sample in a study of T cell changes during pregnancy in multiple sclerosis. Profiled with immunoSEQ multiplex PCR; TCRdb holds only in-frame clones, not every one. The sample holds roughly 99,000 clones, just over 90% seen once. The sequenced sample was peripheral blood, obtained after pregnancy. The receptors originated from a female donor in good health, enrolled as a control in a pregnancy study. CDR3s include the opening cysteine and the closing phenylalanine or tryptophan. Fields, in order: clone size, D gene, J gene, CDR3 length, V gene, CDR3 DNA, CDR3 protein. D genes are given only for firm matches. Clone size is stated in some rows and not others, as once, few, many or a class when expanded.

clone size: .
D gene: .
J gene: TRBJ1-2
CDR3 length: 17
V gene: TRBV21-1
CDR3 DNA: TGTGCCAGCAGCTTATCGGGACAGGGGGCCCCCCCGACTGGCTACACCTTC
CDR3 protein: CASSLSGQGAPPTGYTF

clone size: .
D gene: .
J gene: TRBJ1-5
CDR3 length: 14
V gene: TRBV27
CDR3 DNA: TGTGCCAGCAGTTCCCCACTTAGCAATCAGCCCCAGCATTTT
CDR3 protein: CASSSPLSNQPQHF

clone size: .
D gene: TRBD2
J gene: TRBJ2-5
CDR3 length: 15
V gene: TRBV10-3
CDR3 DNA: TGTGCCACCAAACTAGCGGGAGAAGGGGGAGAGACCCAGTACTTC
CDR3 protein: CATKLAGEGGETQYF

clone size: .
D gene: TRBD2
J gene: TRBJ2-3
CDR3 length: 19
V gene: TRBV7-8
CDR3 DNA: TGTGCCAGCAGCTTAAACGTTTATAGCGGGAGGCTGAGGGAAGATACGCAGTATTTT
CDR3 protein: CASSLNVYSGRLREDTQYF

clone size: .
D gene: .
J gene: TRBJ2-7
CDR3 length: 13
V gene: TRBV6-6
CDR3 DNA: TGTGCCAGCACAGCGGAGAGGGCCTACGAGCAGTACTTC
CDR3 protein: CASTAERAYEQYF

clone size: .
D gene: TRBD1
J gene: TRBJ2-4
CDR3 length: 13
V gene: TRBV19
CDR3 DNA: TGTGCCAGTAGTCTAGGACAGGTAAACATTCAGTACTTC
CDR3 protein: CASSLGQVNIQYF

clone size: once
D gene: .
J gene: TRBJ2-7
CDR3 length: 16
V gene: TRBV6-5
CDR3 DNA: TGTGCCAGCAGTTTGGGGGGAAGACCGTCCCCCTACGAGCAGTACTTC
CDR3 protein: CASSLGGRPSPYEQYF

clone size: .
D gene: TRBD1
J gene: TRBJ2-7
CDR3 length: 15
V gene: TRBV11-2
CDR3 DNA: TGTGCCAGCACCTTTTTCGGCAGGGGGCAATACGAGCAGTACTTC
CDR3 protein: CASTFFGRGQYEQYF

clone size: few
D gene: TRBD2
J gene: TRBJ2-1
CDR3 length: 17
V gene: TRBV5-1
CDR3 DNA: TGCGCCAGCAGCTTGGGTTGGCTGGCGGGAGCGGTCGATGAGCAGTTCTTC
CDR3 protein: CASSLGWLAGAVDEQFF

clone size: .
D gene: TRBD1
J gene: TRBJ2-7
CDR3 length: 13
V gene: TRBV6-4
CDR3 DNA: TGTGCCAGCAGTGGGACAGGGTCGGGGGAGCAGTACTTC
CDR3 protein: CASSGTGSGEQYF

clone size: .
D gene: TRBD2
J gene: TRBJ2-1
CDR3 length: 15
V gene: TRBV6-1
CDR3 DNA: TGTGCCGCTCCACTAGTCCCGGGAGGCTGGGAGGAGCAGTTCTTC
CDR3 protein: CAAPLVPGGWEEQFF

clone size: few
D gene: .
J gene: TRBJ1-2
CDR3 length: 13
V gene: TRBV7-9
CDR3 DNA: TGTGCCAGCCGCCCCCCGGGAGTTGGTGGCTACACCTTC
CDR3 protein: CASRPPGVGGYTF

clone size: .
D gene: .
J gene: TRBJ2-5
CDR3 length: 14
V gene: TRBV7-9
CDR3 DNA: TGTGCCAGCAGCGAAGGACAGCACCAAGAGACCCAGTACTTC
CDR3 protein: CASSEGQHQETQYF

clone size: .
D gene: TRBD1
J gene: TRBJ1-4
CDR3 length: 15
V gene: TRBV2
CDR3 DNA: TGTGCCAGCAGTGGTCAGGGACAGGGGAATGAAAAACTGTTTTTT
CDR3 protein: CASSGQGQGNEKLFF

clone size: once
D gene: TRBD1
J gene: TRBJ1-1
CDR3 length: 16
V gene: TRBV4-2
CDR3 DNA: TGTGCCAGCAGCCAAGTGGGGGGGACAGGGAACACTGAAGCTTTCTTT
CDR3 protein: CASSQVGGTGNTEAFF

clone size: .
D gene: .
J gene: TRBJ2-7
CDR3 length: 13
V gene: TRBV6-1
CDR3 DNA: TGTGCCAGTCCCTCAGCGGACTCCTACGAGCAGTACTTC
CDR3 protein: CASPSADSYEQYF

clone size: .
D gene: .
J gene: TRBJ1-4
CDR3 length: 14
V gene: TRBV4-1
CDR3 DNA: TGCGCCAGCAGCCAAGATAACCTTGAACGGAAACTGTTTTTT
CDR3 protein: CASSQDNLERKLFF

clone size: .
D gene: .
J gene: TRBJ2-3
CDR3 length: 15
V gene: TRBV15
CDR3 DNA: TGTGCCACCAGCAGCCGGGACATTACCAAAGATACGCAGTATTTT
CDR3 protein: CATSSRDITKDTQYF

clone size: .
D gene: .
J gene: TRBJ1-2
CDR3 length: 14
V gene: TRBV10-3
CDR3 DNA: TGTGCCATCAGTGAGGGGGAGGGTTTCGGCGGCTACACCTTC
CDR3 protein: CAISEGEGFGGYTF

clone size: .
D gene: .
J gene: TRBJ1-1
CDR3 length: 13
V gene: TRBV19
CDR3 DNA: TGTGCCAGTACAAGTGGTAGGGGCACTGAAGCTTTCTTT
CDR3 protein: CASTSGRGTEAFF

clone size: once
D gene: .
J gene: TRBJ1-3
CDR3 length: 14
V gene: TRBV10-1
CDR3 DNA: TGCGCCAGCAGCCAGTCTGTGGCTGGAAACACCATATATTTT
CDR3 protein: CASSQSVAGNTIYF

clone size: .
D gene: .
J gene: TRBJ2-3
CDR3 length: 13
V gene: TRBV7-2
CDR3 DNA: TGTGCCAGCAGCTTAGAGGGGACAGATACGCAGTATTTT
CDR3 protein: CASSLEGTDTQYF

clone size: once
D gene: TRBD2
J gene: TRBJ2-1
CDR3 length: 18
V gene: TRBV7-9
CDR3 DNA: TGTGCCAGCAGCCCGGGACTAGCGGGACTACGCTCCTACAATGAGCAGTTCTTC
CDR3 protein: CASSPGLAGLRSYNEQFF

clone size: .
D gene: TRBD2
J gene: TRBJ2-1
CDR3 length: 15
V gene: TRBV7-2
CDR3 DNA: TGTGCCAGCAGCTTAGCGGGGGGGACCTACAATGAGCAGTTCTTC
CDR3 protein: CASSLAGGTYNEQFF

clone size: .
D gene: .
J gene: TRBJ2-7
CDR3 length: 14
V gene: TRBV10-3
CDR3 DNA: TGTGCCATCAGGGGCAGTTTAAGCTCCTACGAGCAGTACTTC
CDR3 protein: CAIRGSLSSYEQYF

clone size: once
D gene: TRBD2
J gene: TRBJ2-1
CDR3 length: 14
V gene: TRBV5-4
CDR3 DNA: TGTGCCAGCAGCTTCCCGGGGGGGCGCCGTGAGCAGTTCTTC
CDR3 protein: CASSFPGGRREQFF

clone size: .
D gene: .
J gene: TRBJ2-1
CDR3 length: 15
V gene: TRBV6-6
CDR3 DNA: TGTGCCAGCAGTCCCGTCGAGAGCTCCTACAATGAGCAGTTCTTC
CDR3 protein: CASSPVESSYNEQFF

clone size: .
D gene: .
J gene: TRBJ1-1
CDR3 length: 12
V gene: TRBV27
CDR3 DNA: TGTGCCAGCAGTTTAAGGGGGTTGAGCGCTTTCTTT
CDR3 protein: CASSLRGLSAFF

clone size: .
D gene: .
J gene: TRBJ2-5
CDR3 length: 15
V gene: TRBV6-1
CDR3 DNA: TGTGCCAGCAGTGAAGATGGCACCCGACAAGAGACCCAGTACTTC
CDR3 protein: CASSEDGTRQETQYF

clone size: once
D gene: .
J gene: TRBJ2-4
CDR3 length: 16
V gene: TRBV5-6
CDR3 DNA: TGTGCCAGCAGCTTGTCAGCGGGCCTAGCCAAAAACATTCAGTACTTC
CDR3 protein: CASSLSAGLAKNIQYF

clone size: .
D gene: TRBD2
J gene: TRBJ2-1
CDR3 length: 17
V gene: TRBV15
CDR3 DNA: TGTGCCACCAGCCCAAAAGCGGGAGAAATTCCGTGGGATGAGCAGTTCTTC
CDR3 protein: CATSPKAGEIPWDEQFF

clone size: .
D gene: .
J gene: TRBJ2-7
CDR3 length: 15
V gene: TRBV14
CDR3 DNA: TGTGCCAGCAGCCAAGTTTCAGGACTTAGAGACGAGCAGTACTTC
CDR3 protein: CASSQVSGLRDEQYF

clone size: .
D gene: TRBD1
J gene: TRBJ2-7
CDR3 length: 16
V gene: TRBV27
CDR3 DNA: TGTGCCAGCAGCCTCGGGCCCGGACAGGGTCAGGACGAGCAGTACTTC
CDR3 protein: CASSLGPGQGQDEQYF

clone size: .
D gene: TRBD1
J gene: TRBJ1-2
CDR3 length: 16
V gene: TRBV10-2
CDR3 DNA: TGCGCCAGCAGTCAATTGGGACAGGCCCCTAACTATGGCTACACCTTC
CDR3 protein: CASSQLGQAPNYGYTF

clone size: .
D gene: TRBD1
J gene: TRBJ2-7
CDR3 length: 20
V gene: TRBV19
CDR3 DNA: TGTGCCAGTAGTATAGCCCTATCCACCCCGGACAGGTACACTTTCTACGAGCAGTACTTC
CDR3 protein: CASSIALSTPDRYTFYEQYF

clone size: .
D gene: TRBD2
J gene: TRBJ2-3
CDR3 length: 15
V gene: TRBV6-6
CDR3 DNA: TGTGCCAGCAGTACTAACGCAGGACTAGCATTGACGCAGTATTTT
CDR3 protein: CASSTNAGLALTQYF

clone size: .
D gene: .
J gene: TRBJ2-5
CDR3 length: 14
V gene: TRBV27
CDR3 DNA: TGTGCCAGCAGCCCCCGATTAGCGAAAGAGACCCAGTACTTC
CDR3 protein: CASSPRLAKETQYF

clone size: .
D gene: TRBD2
J gene: TRBJ2-1
CDR3 length: 18
V gene: TRBV4-1
CDR3 DNA: TGCGCCAGCAGCCAAGAAGCCACTAGCGGGGGGTGGGGGAATGAGCAGTTCTTC
CDR3 protein: CASSQEATSGGWGNEQFF

clone size: .
D gene: TRBD2
J gene: TRBJ2-4
CDR3 length: 14
V gene: TRBV18
CDR3 DNA: TGTGCCAGCTCACCGCTAGCGGGAGGGCCGGAGGGGGACTTC
CDR3 protein: CASSPLAGGPEGDF

clone size: .
D gene: .
J gene: TRBJ2-3
CDR3 length: 13
V gene: TRBV7-9
CDR3 DNA: TGTGCCAGCAGCTTTGGCAGCACAGATACGCAGTATTTT
CDR3 protein: CASSFGSTDTQYF

clone size: .
D gene: .
J gene: TRBJ2-1
CDR3 length: 15
V gene: TRBV9
CDR3 DNA: TGTGCCAGCAGCGTAGGACAACTGCCGTACAATGAGCAGTTCTTC
CDR3 protein: CASSVGQLPYNEQFF

clone size: .
D gene: TRBD1
J gene: TRBJ2-1
CDR3 length: 16
V gene: TRBV28
CDR3 DNA: TGTGCCAGCAGTTCAGCCGGGACAGGGGGAAACAATGAGCAGTTCTTC
CDR3 protein: CASSSAGTGGNNEQFF

clone size: .
D gene: .
J gene: TRBJ1-1
CDR3 length: 12
V gene: TRBV5-6
CDR3 DNA: TGTGCCAGCAGCTGGGGCGACACTGAAGCTTTCTTT
CDR3 protein: CASSWGDTEAFF

clone size: .
D gene: TRBD1
J gene: TRBJ1-1
CDR3 length: 14
V gene: TRBV6-1
CDR3 DNA: TGTGCCAGCAGGGACAGGGACGGTGGCACTGAAGCTTTCTTT
CDR3 protein: CASRDRDGGTEAFF

clone size: .
D gene: .
J gene: TRBJ1-2
CDR3 length: 14
V gene: TRBV30
CDR3 DNA: TGTGCCTCTAGGAGTCCGGGGGAAGTCTTTGGCTACACCTTC
CDR3 protein: CASRSPGEVFGYTF

clone size: .
D gene: TRBD1
J gene: TRBJ2-3
CDR3 length: 17
V gene: TRBV11-2
CDR3 DNA: TGTGCCAGCAGCTTCGGAACCCCGGGACAGCACACAGATACGCAGTATTTT
CDR3 protein: CASSFGTPGQHTDTQYF

clone size: .
D gene: TRBD2
J gene: TRBJ2-1
CDR3 length: 12
V gene: TRBV5-1
CDR3 DNA: TGCGCCAGCAGCTTTGGGGGAGGGGAGCAGTTCTTC
CDR3 protein: CASSFGGGEQFF

clone size: .
D gene: TRBD1
J gene: TRBJ1-4
CDR3 length: 15
V gene: TRBV6-5
CDR3 DNA: TGTGCCAGCAGTTACTCGGGGACAGTAAATGAAAAACTGTTTTTT
CDR3 protein: CASSYSGTVNEKLFF

clone size: .
D gene: TRBD2
J gene: TRBJ2-3
CDR3 length: 13
V gene: TRBV28
CDR3 DNA: TGTGCCAGCAGTTTATTAGGAGGACTAGCGGGTTATTTT
CDR3 protein: CASSLLGGLAGYF

clone size: .
D gene: TRBD2
J gene: TRBJ2-3
CDR3 length: 15
V gene: TRBV7-9
CDR3 DNA: TGTGCCAGCAGCCCACCGAGCGGGAGGACAGATACGCAGTATTTT
CDR3 protein: CASSPPSGRTDTQYF

clone size: .
D gene: .
J gene: TRBJ2-2
CDR3 length: 14
V gene: TRBV19
CDR3 DNA: TGTGCCAGTGGGGGGGCCCTGAACACCGGGGAGCTGTTTTTT
CDR3 protein: CASGGALNTGELFF

clone size: few
D gene: .
J gene: TRBJ1-1
CDR3 length: 14
V gene: TRBV30
CDR3 DNA: TGTGCCTGGAAGTCGGGTGACGGGGTTCGAGAAGCTTTCTTT
CDR3 protein: CAWKSGDGVREAFF

clone size: .
D gene: .
J gene: TRBJ1-1
CDR3 length: 15
V gene: TRBV6-1
CDR3 DNA: TGTGCCAGCAGTGAAGCGCTGGGCTTAAACACTGAAGCTTTCTTT
CDR3 protein: CASSEALGLNTEAFF

clone size: once
D gene: .
J gene: TRBJ2-3
CDR3 length: 13
V gene: TRBV11-3
CDR3 DNA: TGTGCCAGCAGCTTCCTACTTGGAGATACGCAGTATTTT
CDR3 protein: CASSFLLGDTQYF

clone size: .
D gene: .
J gene: TRBJ2-7
CDR3 length: 12
V gene: TRBV30
CDR3 DNA: TGTGCCTGGACCTTTGGAGGAGGGGAGCAGTACTTC
CDR3 protein: CAWTFGGGEQYF

clone size: .
D gene: .
J gene: TRBJ1-1
CDR3 length: 15
V gene: TRBV18
CDR3 DNA: TGTGCCAGCTCACCCCGGACAGCATTGAACACTGAAGCTTTCTTT
CDR3 protein: CASSPRTALNTEAFF

clone size: .
D gene: TRBD1
J gene: TRBJ1-3
CDR3 length: 14
V gene: TRBV9
CDR3 DNA: TGTGCCAGCAGCGCACCGGGACAGGGGGACACCATATATTTT
CDR3 protein: CASSAPGQGDTIYF

clone size: .
D gene: TRBD2
J gene: TRBJ2-1
CDR3 length: 11
V gene: TRBV6-5
CDR3 DNA: TGTGCCAGCGGTCTAGCGGGGGGGCAGTTCTTC
CDR3 protein: CASGLAGGQFF

clone size: .
D gene: TRBD1
J gene: TRBJ1-1
CDR3 length: 14
V gene: TRBV6-5
CDR3 DNA: TGTGCCAGCAGTCCGCTGGGGACAGGGGGCGAAGCTTTCTTT
CDR3 protein: CASSPLGTGGEAFF

clone size: .
D gene: TRBD2
J gene: TRBJ2-1
CDR3 length: 15
V gene: TRBV13
CDR3 DNA: TGTGCCAGCAGCCTATTGACTAGCGGGAGTAATGAGCAGTTCTTC
CDR3 protein: CASSLLTSGSNEQFF